These 18 T cell receptor beta chains were all obtained from the same sample, sequenced in a study of shared clonotypes between healthy human individuals (dated by TCRdb to the early 2020s). Library preparation used the immunoSEQ multiplex PCR assay. The clones in this table, taken by TCRdb from immuneACCESS, are in-frame only. Not every clone is retained; where verified, under half of the shortfall comes from an unresolved V gene, and the cause of the rest is unknown. Present in this sample are fewer than 600,000 clones, around 77% of which were seen just once. About 12% of the sample lies in the top ten. What was sequenced was PBMCs. The source of these receptors is a woman in her 40s in good health. Some clones in this sample may be carry-over from other donors' samples.

The sample holds one count of this clone. The rearrangement joins TRBV29-1 to TRBJ2-6; D is unclear. CDR1 and CDR2 (germline): SQVTM, ANQGSEA. Deletions cut 7 bases from V and 0 bases from J, with 10 bases between. The CDR3 spans 14 residues. CDR3 sequence (DNA): TGCAGCGCCTCTGGGGACTCTGGGGCCAACGTCCTGACTTTC. The encoded protein is CSASGDSGANVLTF. The whole variable domain, filled in from reference TRBV29-1 and TRBJ2-6, reads SAVISQKPSRDICQRGTSLTIQCQVDSQVTMMFWYRQQPGQSLTLIATANQGSEATYESGFVIDKFPISRPNLTFSTLTVSNMSPEDSSIYLCSASGDSGANVLTFGAGSRLTVL.

This chain joins TRBV28 and TRBJ1-4, with D perhaps matching TRBD1 (6 bases). Between the trimmed V and J ends, which lost 4 bases and 8 bases, there was a span of 17 bases. CDR3 length equals 15 residues. CDR1 is MDHEN and CDR2 is SYDVKM in the germline V gene. Here the CDR3 DNA reads TGTGCCAGCAGTTCCCCAGGGGAGGCGACCGAAAAACTGTTTTTT. This gives the protein CASSSPGEATEKLFF.

A remark on this clone: This sequence may be a read error, since a much larger clone differs from it by one base. At the DNA level, this CDR3 is encoded by other sequences in the same sample as well. This chain connects TRBV28 to TRBJ1-1; TRBD1 matches 7 bases. Germline V gives CDR1 MDHEN, CDR2 SYDVKM. This CDR3 contains 13 residues. The junction had 10 bases not matched to a gene; V was cut back by 8 bases and J by 7 bases. DNA for the CDR3: TGTGCCAGCGTCCAGGGGGGGGGCTATGAAGCTTTCTTT. As protein: CASVQGGGYEAFF.

This clone was seen a few times. V usage is TRBV19 and J usage is TRBJ2-7, with 10 nucleotides matching TRBD2. This CDR3 spans 14 amino acids. The trim removed 6 bases at V and 6 bases at J, leaving 8 bases unmatched. Germline CDR1 is LNHDA and CDR2 is SQIVND (reference sequence). The DNA for the CDR3 is TGTGCCAGTAGCCGAAGCGGGAGGGCCTCCGAGCAGTACTTC. This gives the protein CASSRSGRASEQYF.

The chain combines TRBV5-3 with TRBJ1-1; D perhaps matches TRBD1 (5 bases). TRBV5-3 is known as an ORF, though its function is uncertain. Deletions cut 4 bases from V and 7 bases from J, with 14 bases between. The CDR3 extends over 13 amino acids. The CDR3 sequence: CARSNRGECEAFF. The CDR3 DNA reads as TGTGCCAGAAGCAACCGGGGGGAGTGTGAAGCTTTCTTT.

DNA for the CDR3: TGTGCCTGGAGTGAGACGGTTTCTGGGGCCAACGTCCTGACTTTC. Amino acids: CAWSETVSGANVLTF. The gene calls are TRBV30 and TRBJ2-6, with D unclear. The CDR3 contains 15 residues. Germline V gene sequence: CDR1 GTSNPN, CDR2 SVGIG (reference sequence). V shed 1 base and J shed 1 base, with 8 bases lying between them.

This sequence joins TRBV27 and TRBJ1-1; weak D call: TRBD1 (6 bases). The length of the CDR3 is 15 residues. The V end lost 0 bases, the J end lost 6 bases, and 14 bases lay between the germline ends. Germline assignment: CDR1 MNHEY and CDR2 SMNVEV (reference sequence). The CDR3 DNA sequence: TGTGCCAGCAGTTTATCCTGGGACGGGGGCGCTGAAGCTTTCTTT. It yields the protein CASSLSWDGGAEAFF.

With respect to this clone: A far larger clone differs by one base, so this is likely a read error. Additional DNA sequences in this sample encode the identical CDR3. The chain uses TRBV4-1 and TRBJ2-4, with no clear D. V was cut by 2 bases and J by 4 bases, with 9 bases left in between. Germline loops: CDR1 MGHRA, CDR2 YSYEKL. The CDR3 has 14 amino acids. CDR3 residues: CASSQLGGKNIQYF. Here the CDR3 DNA reads TGCGCCAGCAGCCAACTCGGTGGGAAAAACATTCAGTACTTC.

V usage is TRBV29-1 and J usage is TRBJ2-7; no clear D. Germline V gives CDR1 SQVTM, CDR2 ANQGSEA. V was shortened by 7 bases and J by 2 bases, with 18 bases between the two germline ends. The CDR3 has 14 residues. The CDR3 DNA is TGCAGCGCACGAGGTGGCCCCAGCCCCTACGAGCAGTACTTC. This codes for CSARGGPSPYEQYF.

This rearrangement joins TRBV2 to TRBJ2-1; D is undetermined. Trimming left V 4 bases short and J 0 bases short, with 7 bases between. The germline CDR1 and CDR2 sequences are SNHLY and FYNNEI. The CDR3 is 14 residues long. The CDR3 sequence is CASSVPGSYNEQFF. Here the CDR3 DNA reads TGTGCCAGCAGTGTTCCGGGCTCCTACAATGAGCAGTTCTTC.

In this sample, this clone turned up a few times. The chain carries TRBV30 and TRBJ1-1; a weak D match, TRBD1 (5 bases). V was pared by 3 bases and J by 1 base, with 9 bases between. CDR3 length equals 13 residues. In germline, CDR1 is GTSNPN, CDR2 SVGIG (reference sequence). The CDR3 bases are TGTGCCTGGAGACAGGACACGAACACTGAAGCTTTCTTT. This gives the protein CAWRQDTNTEAFF.

J is TRBJ2-1 and V is TRBV5-1, with a possible D match to TRBD2 (6 bases). The V gene lost 4 bases and the J gene lost 8 bases, with 19 bases spanning the gap. The CDR3 has 15 amino acids. Germline V gene sequence: CDR1 SGHRS, CDR2 YFSETQ. In nucleotides, the CDR3 is TGCGCCAGCAGCGCCGGGAGCGCGGGGCGGCATGAGCAGTTCTTC. It specifies CASSAGSAGRHEQFF.

V usage is TRBV5-1 and J usage is TRBJ2-7; 10 nucleotides agree with TRBD1. V lost 3 bases to trimming and J lost 3 bases; unmatched junction nucleotides: 6. The CDR3 loop spans 15 amino acids. Germline CDR1 reads SGHRS; CDR2 reads YFSETQ. DNA for the CDR3: TGCGCCAGCAGCTCCTCCGGGACAGGGGTCTACGAGCAGTACTTC. Translated: CASSSSGTGVYEQYF.

The V and J genes are TRBV18 and TRBJ1-2, with a tentative D call TRBD1 (6 bases). Germline V CDR1 and CDR2: KGHSH, LQKENI. Trimming took 6 bases from V and 7 from J, leaving 21 bases between them. The CDR3 runs 15 residues. This CDR3 is CASSPQTGNLGGYTF. For the CDR3, the DNA is TGTGCCAGCTCCCCTCAAACAGGGAATCTGGGTGGCTACACCTTC.

This clone came up once. The chain combines TRBV28 with TRBJ2-3; maybe TRBD1 (6 bases). There are 13 residues in the CDR3. Germline V gene sequence: CDR1 MDHEN, CDR2 SYDVKM. V was clipped by 8 bases and J by 1 base, with 10 bases between them. The CDR3 sequence is CASQAGGTDTQYF. The CDR3 DNA follows: TGTGCCAGCCAGGCAGGGGGCACAGATACGCAGTATTTT.

The chain is built from TRBV30 and TRBJ2-1; the D gene is possibly TRBD1 (6 bases). This CDR3 is 16 amino acids long. Looked up from germline, CDR1 is GTSNPN and CDR2 is SVGIG (reference sequence). V was cut by 2 bases and J by 5 bases, with 19 bases left in between. The CDR3 loop is CAWSRGFRRDHNEQFF. In nucleotides, the CDR3 is TGTGCCTGGAGTAGGGGGTTTCGACGTGACCACAATGAGCAGTTCTTC.

A remark on this clone: This probably arose from a read error, given a far larger clone one base away. This sample also contains other DNA sequences that code for the same CDR3. This chain connects TRBV2 to TRBJ2-7, with D possibly being TRBD1 (6 bases). Between the trimmed V and J ends, which lost 6 bases and 4 bases, there was a span of 16 bases. Germline lookup yields CDR1 SNHLY and CDR2 FYNNEI. The CDR3 is 14 amino acids. The CDR3, as DNA: TGTGCCAGCAGCGCCCCTAGGGGGTTGTACGAGCAGTACTTC. Translating it yields CASSAPRGLYEQYF.

The V and J genes are TRBV18 and TRBJ2-1; the match to TRBD1 covers 7 bases. Germline trimming cut 5 bases from V and 9 bases from J; bases unmatched to any gene: 4. Germline V gene lookup returns CDR1 KGHSH and CDR2 LQKENI. The CDR3 totals 12 residues. The CDR3 is CASSSGQAEQFF. CDR3 nucleotide sequence: TGTGCCAGCTCATCCGGACAGGCTGAGCAGTTCTTC.